This T cell receptor beta chain was retrieved from a study of T cells in Graves' hyperthyroidism and ophthalmopathy (dated by TCRdb to the late 2010s). Turning to the overall study: Peripheral blood samples were taken at the time of initial diagnosis, prior to any treatment. An independent validation cohort of around 19 hyperthyroidism patients and 17 patients who later progressed to ophthalmopathy tested prospective prediction of ophthalmopathy. The paper reports TCR Vbeta CDR3 sequencing of roughly 140 peripheral blood samples: around 45 ophthalmopathy, fewer than 80 hyperthyroidism and 17 progressor patients. In roughly six Graves' hyperthyroidism patients, the study also compared T-cell repertoires from thyroid tissue with T-cell repertoires from blood. After blood sampling, hyperthyroidism patients were treated with methimazole at a starting dose of 30 mg daily, and ophthalmopathy patients were treated with high-dose intravenous methylprednisolone. The roughly 91 discovery patients were randomly divided into training and test sets at a 7:3 ratio. To identify TCR V-J signatures that set the groups apart, the researchers used a discovery cohort of more than 95 patients, made up of roughly 45 with Graves' ophthalmopathy and some 56 with stable Graves' hyperthyroidism.

TCR beta CDR3 regions were amplified from RNA transcripts. For the first round of RT-PCR on the TCR CDR3, the HTBI primer set was used together with the Qiagen OneStep RT-PCR kit. The libraries were constructed in a second round of multiplex PCR and then size-selected and purified. Libraries were sequenced paired-end with 100 bp reads on an Illumina HiSeq2000. The authors' pipeline ran thus. SOAPnuke was used to process the raw data, with reads discarded if the reads contained adapters or uncalled bases, had a mean Phred below 15, or lacked an exact constant-primer or identifier match. COPE v1.2.5 was used to merge the high-quality paired reads, and each unique nucleotide sequence was defined as a clonotype. Clonotypes were aligned to IMGT TRBV, TRBD and TRBJ reference segments using MiTCR v1.1. Analysis was restricted to V-J combinations with a frequency above 0.0001, which covered 98% to 99.2% of repertoires. The TCS score was defined as the ratio of F50 (clonal expansion) to E x V (chaos), calculated using BLOSUM62-based TCRdist between CDR3 peptides within each V-J. Welch's t-statistics and random forest reduced fewer than 550 V-J features to 13, which were used in a naive Bayes classifier (R e1071). The public sequencing data were trimmed at Q25 with fastp and processed into clonotypes with MiXCR by TCRdb, which kept only in-frame beta chains. Every entry covers one CDR3 protein and lists the most common genes and DNA from its rows. The authors' filters were not applied to this entry. Across this sample there are under 350,000 distinct CDR3 sequences, with over 20% seen only once. Around half of the sample belongs to the ten largest clones.

This clonotype was counted at least ten times. Its antigen is still unknown. No clone much larger than this one lies a single base away; base qualities are absent. The germline V gene encodes CDR1 GTSNPN and CDR2 SVGIG (reference sequence). V is shortened by 3 bases, J by 0 bases, and the region joining them spans 8 bases. Counted from cysteine to phenylalanine, this CDR3 has 13 amino acids. The DNA shown is the 39-base CDR3, in frame from base 1. The paper's findings and limits, for the study overall: Most expanded thyroid clonotypes (frequency above 0.001) were also detected in blood, suggesting blood repertoires may reflect thyroid immune responses. In validation, the model predicted progression to ophthalmopathy a median of roughly six months before onset, with about 67% sensitivity and more than 72% specificity. Ophthalmopathy was separated from stable hyperthyroidism by a 13 V-J signature model, with around 88% sensitivity and roughly 84% specificity obtained in cross-validation and 80%/75% obtained in testing. Sample size was not statistically predetermined, and blinding of investigators to group allocation was not performed.

Graves' hyperthyroidism was defined as stable when no progression to ophthalmopathy occurred over 18 months of follow-up. The hyperthyroidism patients were between 18 and 65 years old and newly diagnosed, with a disease duration of less than 2 months. Exclusion was applied to patients with uncontrolled infections, other autoimmune diseases, pregnancy or lactation. Diagnoses relied on clinical symptoms, serum thyroxine and TRAb, thyroid ultrasound and orbital computed tomography. Ficoll-Paque density gradient centrifugation was used to isolate PBMCs from about 9 ml of fresh peripheral blood. Trizol reagent was used to extract total RNA, and RNA quality was then checked on an Agilent 2100 Bioanalyzer.

Input material: blood. The chain joins TRBV30 to TRBJ1-1, with a weak D call of TRBD1 (6 bases match). This TCR came from a woman aged 50 to 65 with Graves' hyperthyroidism. CDR3 region: CAWRGQLNTEAFF. The DNA sequence follows: TGTGCCTGGAGAGGACAGTTGAACACTGAAGCTTTCTTT.